What follows are 18 T cell receptor beta chains derived from one specimen sequenced in a study of T cell responses to AZD1222 COVID-19 vaccine. Method: immunoSEQ multiplex PCR; TCRdb's copy keeps in-frame clones and lacks some. The sample lists more than 80,000 clones, approximately 85% occurring once. The material was peripheral blood, obtained 28 days after the second AZD1222 dose. These TCRs come from an adult who received the AZD1222 COVID-19 vaccine.

The rearrangement joins TRBV4-2 to TRBJ2-3; 13 bases line up with TRBD2. CDR1 is LGHNA and CDR2 is YNFKEQ in the germline V gene. CDR3 size: 18 residues. Trimming took 2 bases from V and 5 from J; bases not matched to a gene: 10. The CDR3 reads CASSQFPGLAGDEDTQYF. Here the CDR3 DNA reads TGTGCCAGCAGCCAATTCCCAGGACTAGCGGGGGACGAAGATACGCAGTATTTT.

The chain recombines TRBV10-2 with TRBJ2-1, with D unclear. Germline V CDR1 and CDR2: WSHSY, SAAADI. This CDR3 has 15 residues. V dropped 6 bases and J dropped 1 base, with 13 bases sitting between them. The CDR3 DNA reads as TGCGCCAGCAGAAACGGGCTCAGTTCCTACAATGAGCAGTTCTTC. It is translated as CASRNGLSSYNEQFF.

The chain is built from TRBV6-2 or TRBV6-3 and TRBJ2-3, with 15 bases aligning to TRBD2. CDR3 length: 18 amino acids. V lost 4 bases and J lost 4; bases outside the gene matches: 9. Germline CDR1 and CDR2: MNHEY and SVGEGT. The CDR3 bases are TGTGCCAGCAGTTCCGGACTAGCGGGAGGGCCTGTAGCAGATACGCAGTATTTT. Translation: CASSSGLAGGPVADTQYF.

The chain couples TRBV7-8 to TRBJ1-5; no definite D call. CDR1 is SGHVS, CDR2 FQNEAQ, per germline. CDR3 length: 13 amino acids. Trimming removed 7 bases at V and 9 bases at J, with 16 bases between. The CDR3 nucleotides are TGTGCCAGCACCCAGAACCACTTCACGCCCCAGCATTTT. It translates to CASTQNHFTPQHF.

The chain combines TRBV7-8 with TRBJ2-1; TRBD1 or TRBD2 may be the D gene (5 bases each). Per germline, CDR1 SGHVS and CDR2 FQNEAQ. V was cut by 5 bases and J by 8 bases, with 16 bases left in between. The CDR3 is 14 amino acids. The CDR3 reads CASSGKVGVDEQFF. The CDR3 DNA reads TGTGCCAGCAGCGGAAAGGTGGGGGTTGATGAGCAGTTCTTC.

The V call is TRBV27, the J call TRBJ2-1; 12 bases are shared with TRBD2. This CDR3 contains 15 residues. Germline-derived CDR1 and CDR2 are MNHEY and SMNVEV (reference sequence). J gave up 5 bases and V 8 bases, and 7 bases lay outside the gene matches. For the CDR3, the DNA is TGTGCCAGCCTGGCGTGGACTAGCGGGAACAATGAGCAGTTCTTC. It encodes CASLAWTSGNNEQFF.

The chain carries TRBV6-4 and TRBJ1-1; D remains ambiguous. V lost 3 bases, J lost 4 bases, and 9 bases lay in between. The V gene's germline CDR1 is MRHNA and CDR2 SNTAGT. This CDR3 has 13 amino acids. CDR3 loop: CASSERPSTEAFF. The CDR3 region has the DNA TGTGCCAGCAGTGAGCGGCCTAGCACTGAAGCTTTCTTT.

The chain combines TRBV7-9 with TRBJ2-7, with D unresolved. In germline, CDR1 is SEHNR, CDR2 FQNEAQ (reference sequence). V was cut by 1 base and J by 1 base, with 2 bases left in between. The CDR3 has 12 residues. CDR3 in DNA: TGTGCCAGCAGCTTAGGTTCCTACGAGCAGTACTTC. It yields the protein CASSLGSYEQYF.

This sequence joins TRBV28 and TRBJ1-6; maybe TRBD1 (5 bases). The germline V gene encodes CDR1 MDHEN and CDR2 SYDVKM. Trimming left V 2 bases short and J 4 bases short, with 12 bases between. The CDR3 runs 16 residues. This CDR3 reads CASSLPREDYNSPLHF. The CDR3 bases are TGTGCCAGCAGTTTACCCAGGGAAGATTATAATTCACCCCTCCACTTT.

The V call is TRBV9, the J call TRBJ1-4, with 8 nucleotides matching TRBD1. The V and J ends lost 4 bases and 7 bases, in that order; junction bases with no gene match: 9. This CDR3 is 15 amino acids long. Looked up from germline, CDR1 is SGDLS and CDR2 is YYNGEE. DNA of the CDR3: TGTGCCAGCAGCTCCAGGGGGGGGACAGGTGAAAAACTGTTTTTT. Amino acids: CASSSRGGTGEKLFF.

This sequence joins TRBV4-2 and TRBJ1-1; 8 bases line up with TRBD1. The CDR3 is 13 residues long. J lost 4 bases, V lost 5 bases, and 3 bases had no gene match. From germline, CDR1 is LGHNA and CDR2 YNFKEQ. The DNA of the CDR3 is TGTGCCAGCAGCGGAACAGGGGGCACTGAAGCTTTCTTT. It translates to CASSGTGGTEAFF.

The V gene is TRBV14, the J gene TRBJ1-3; D uncertain. This CDR3 is built from 15 residues. Germline values: CDR1 SGHDN, CDR2 FVKESK. Trimming pared 2 bases from V and 0 bases from J, leaving 8 bases between. The CDR3 coding sequence is TGTGCCAGCAGCCAAACGTACCGCTCTGGAAACACCATATATTTT. It yields the protein CASSQTYRSGNTIYF.

In its sample, this clone was seen a few times. This rearrangement joins TRBV12-5 to TRBJ2-5; the match to TRBD2 covers 9 bases. Unmatched junction bases numbered 9, after V lost 5 bases and J lost 5 bases. The CDR3 loop spans 15 amino acids. From germline, CDR1 is LGHNT and CDR2 FRNRAP. CDR3 residues: CASGIAGALRETQYF. Here the CDR3 DNA reads TGTGCTAGTGGTATAGCGGGGGCTCTAAGGGAGACCCAGTACTTC.

DNA for the CDR3: TGTGCCACCAGTGATTCTAATCAGCCCCAGCATTTT. It yields the protein CATSDSNQPQHF. J is TRBJ1-5 and V is TRBV24-1; D is undetermined. CDR3 length equals 12 residues. Deletions cut 2 bases from V and 4 bases from J, with 2 bases between. CDR1 is KGHDR, CDR2 SFDVKD, per germline.

The chain couples TRBV7-2 to TRBJ2-5; 8 nucleotides match TRBD2. CDR1 and CDR2 from the germline V gene are SGHTA and FQGNSA. This CDR3 has 14 amino acids. Unmatched junction bases numbered 2, after V lost 0 bases and J lost 5 bases. CDR3 loop: CASSLAGGVETQYF. The CDR3 nucleotides are TGTGCCAGCAGCTTAGCCGGGGGGGTGGAGACCCAGTACTTC.

The chain recombines TRBV12-5 with TRBJ2-7; 7 nucleotides match TRBD2. CDR1 is LGHNT and CDR2 is FRNRAP in the germline V gene. V gave up 6 bases and J gave up 0 bases; unmatched junction bases: 8. This CDR3 comprises 15 residues. CDR3 DNA: TGTGCTAGTGGCGGGACGGGGGGATGCTCCTACGAGCAGTACGTC. The encoded protein is CASGGTGGCSYEQYV.

In its sample, this clone was seen a few times. This chain uses TRBV28 with TRBJ1-2; D is perhaps TRBD1 (6 bases). Per germline, CDR1 MDHEN and CDR2 SYDVKM. There are 15 residues in the CDR3. V dropped 7 bases and J dropped 8 bases, with 23 bases sitting between them. CDR3 in amino acids: CASIDTRGLSGGYTF. The CDR3 bases are TGTGCCAGCATCGACACGCGGGGGCTCTCCGGAGGCTACACCTTC.

The chain recombines TRBV30 with TRBJ1-2, with 8 nucleotides matching TRBD1. The CDR3 has 12 amino acids. The V and J ends lost 4 bases and 6 bases, in that order; junction bases with no gene match: 4. Germline CDR1 is GTSNPN and CDR2 is SVGIG (reference sequence). The DNA of the CDR3 is TGTGCCTGGACCCGGGACAGGAATGGCTACACCTTC. It is translated as CAWTRDRNGYTF.